These 19 T cell receptor beta chains originate from one sample sequenced in a study of cytomegalovirus exposure and HLA in healthy donors. Primers included in the PCR were 60 Vbeta and 13 Jbeta primers. The method was immunoSEQ multiplex PCR; TCRdb's version includes in-frame clones alone and lacks a portion of them. The top ten clones hold about 2.3% of a sample with some 180,000 clones, approximately 85% of them seen once. Specimen: PBMCs. The source of these receptors is a woman in her fifties or sixties in good health and CMV-seronegative.

The rearrangement uses TRBV30 and TRBJ2-5; TRBD1 matches at 7 bases. J was trimmed by 10 bases and V by 2 bases; bases with no gene match: 13. From germline, CDR1 is GTSNPN and CDR2 SVGIG (reference sequence). CDR3 length: 14 amino acids. The CDR3 sequence is CAWSKERPRGSQYF. The CDR3 DNA follows: TGTGCCTGGAGTAAGGAACGGCCCAGGGGGAGCCAGTACTTC.

The chain employs TRBV12-5 and TRBJ2-5, with 8 bases fitting TRBD1. The DNA end is more similar to TRBJ2-7, so the J call may be wrong. The CDR3 is 15 amino acids. CDR1 LGHNT and CDR2 FRNRAP come from the germline V gene. CDR3 loop: CASARTHATGDEQYF. CDR3 DNA: TGTGCTAGTGCCCGAACACACGCGACAGGGGACGAGCAGTACTTC.

The table lists this clone with a few counts. The V call is TRBV6-5, the J call TRBJ1-2; a weak D match, TRBD1 (6 bases). This CDR3 has 13 amino acids. With 5 bases removed from V and 1 base from J, the gap between germline ends came to 8 bases. Looked up from germline, CDR1 is MNHEY and CDR2 is SVGAGI. The CDR3 is CASSKDSNYGYTF. The CDR3 DNA is TGTGCCAGCAGTAAGGACAGTAACTATGGCTACACCTTC.

The chain combines TRBV9 with TRBJ1-1; 9 nucleotides match TRBD1. The CDR3 is 15 amino acids. Unmatched junction bases numbered 7, after V lost 0 bases and J lost 7 bases. Germline V gene sequence: CDR1 SGDLS, CDR2 YYNGEE. The CDR3 loop is CASSVVGTGTSEAFF. In DNA form, the CDR3 reads TGTGCCAGCAGCGTAGTCGGGACAGGGACCAGTGAAGCTTTCTTT.

The chain has TRBV5-4 and TRBJ1-6; 8 bases align to TRBD1. The CDR3 runs to 15 residues. Germline V lookup: CDR1 SGHNT, CDR2 YYREEE (reference sequence). Trimming removed 1 base from V and 7 bases from J; junction bases left unmatched: 4. The CDR3 spells CASSLPTGGNSPLHF. CDR3 bases: TGTGCCAGCAGCTTGCCTACAGGGGGGAATTCACCCCTCCACTTT.

This chain connects TRBV15 to TRBJ2-1, with 10 bases identical to TRBD1. Per the germline V gene, CDR1 is LNHNV and CDR2 is YYDKDF (reference sequence). The CDR3 is made up of 15 amino acids. Trimming at V came to 5 bases and at J to 4 bases, leaving 5 bases not matched to a gene. The CDR3 bases are TGTGCCACCAGCCTAGACAGGGGGCTTTACAATGAGCAGTTCTTC. Its translation: CATSLDRGLYNEQFF. Filled out from reference TRBV15 and TRBJ2-1, the complete variable domain reads DAMVIQNPRYQVTQFGKPVTLSCSQTLNHNVMYWYQQKSSQAPKLLFHYYDKDFNNEADTPDNFQSRRPNTSFCFLDIRSPGLGDTAMYLCATSLDRGLYNEQFFGPGTRLTVL.

This chain links TRBV28 with TRBJ1-1; perhaps TRBD1 as D (6 bases). CDR1 is MDHEN and CDR2 is SYDVKM in the germline V gene. This CDR3 comprises 16 residues. Trimming shortened V by 8 bases and J by 0 bases, and 19 bases separated the two germline ends. CDR3 in DNA: TGTGCCAGCTCCTTAGGGGGGGGACGGGTGAACACTGAAGCTTTCTTT. It yields the protein CASSLGGGRVNTEAFF.

V is TRBV9 and J is TRBJ2-5, with D maybe TRBD2 (5 bases). Looked up from germline, CDR1 is SGDLS and CDR2 is YYNGEE. Trimming took off 4 bases at V and 2 bases at J, with 9 bases between the two ends. The CDR3 is 13 residues long. CDR3 coding DNA: TGTGCCAGCAGCCACCGGGATCAAGAGACCCAGTACTTC. It codes for CASSHRDQETQYF.

This clone showed up just a few times. The chain has TRBV5-6 and TRBJ2-7, with D perhaps TRBD2 (6 bases). The CDR3 length is 14 residues. With 2 bases removed from V and 2 bases from J, the gap between germline ends came to 11 bases. Germline V gene data show CDR1 as SGHDT and CDR2 as YYEEEE. The CDR3: CASSFGGRAYEQYF. As DNA, the CDR3 is TGTGCCAGCAGCTTCGGAGGGAGAGCCTACGAGCAGTACTTC.

The chain employs TRBV7-7 and TRBJ2-1; 9 bases are a match to TRBD2. Germline CDR1 is SSHAT and CDR2 is FNYEAQ (reference sequence). V trimming: 5 bases; J trimming: 4 bases; junction bases outside the gene matches: 12. There are 17 residues in the CDR3. DNA of the CDR3: TGTGCCAGCAGCCCTCAACTAGCGGGTGTGAGTTACAATGAGCAGTTCTTC. Translating gives CASSPQLAGVSYNEQFF.

The chain recombines TRBV7-2 with TRBJ1-1; 7 positions agree with TRBD1. V lost 0 bases, J lost 5 bases, and 6 bases stayed unmatched. The CDR3 sequence is 15 residues long. Germline CDR1 and CDR2: SGHTA and FQGNSA. The CDR3 reads CASSLAVTGRTEAFF. The CDR3 region has the DNA TGTGCCAGCAGCTTAGCCGTGACAGGGAGGACTGAAGCTTTCTTT.

The V and J genes are TRBV25-1 and TRBJ2-7, with TRBD1 as a possible D gene (6 bases). The CDR3 has 16 residues. The ends were cut back, 5 bases at V and 4 bases at J, with 21 bases in the middle. Germline V gene sequence: CDR1 MGHDK, CDR2 SYGVNS. The CDR3 loop reads CASSSHLSDSRYEQYF. For the CDR3, the DNA is TGTGCCAGCAGTTCCCACTTATCGGACAGTCGATACGAGCAGTACTTC.

The J gene is TRBJ2-2, the V gene TRBV6-5, with D hard to call. The CDR3 sequence is 12 residues long. The ends were cut back, 7 bases at V and 6 bases at J, with 9 bases in the middle. Germline V gives CDR1 MNHEY, CDR2 SVGAGI. The CDR3 loop reads CASNGVAGELFF. The CDR3 DNA is TGTGCCAGCAACGGTGTGGCCGGGGAGCTGTTTTTT.

The CDR3 sequence is CASSLEGQGHYFSGANVLTF. Written as DNA, the CDR3 is TGTGCCAGCAGCTTAGAGGGACAGGGACATTATTTCTCTGGGGCCAACGTCCTGACTTTC. V gene TRBV7-8 combines with J gene TRBJ2-6; 9 bases align to TRBD1. Germline V lookup: CDR1 SGHVS, CDR2 FQNEAQ. The CDR3 length is 20 residues. Trimming removed 1 base from V and 0 bases from J; junction bases left unmatched: 10. The entire variable domain, with the rest obtained from reference TRBV7-8 and TRBJ2-6, is as follows: GAGVSQSPRYKVAKRGQDVALRCDPISGHVSLFWYQQALGQGPEFLTYFQNEAQLDKSGLPSDRFFAERPEGSVSTLKIQRTQQEDSAVYLCASSLEGQGHYFSGANVLTFGAGSRLTVL.

The chain couples TRBV11-3 to TRBJ2-1; D unclear. This CDR3 has 17 amino acids. Germline values: CDR1 SGHNT, CDR2 YENEEA. With 1 base removed from V and 3 bases from J, the gap between germline ends came to 16 bases. The DNA for the CDR3 is TGTGCCAGCAGCTTAGGAGCCGGGTTCGGCCGCTACAATGAGCAGTTCTTC. It yields the protein CASSLGAGFGRYNEQFF.

The chain uses TRBV28 and TRBJ1-1; 9 bases line up with TRBD1. The CDR3 is made up of 12 amino acids. Germline CDR1 and CDR2: MDHEN and SYDVKM. With V trimmed by 3 bases and J by 10 bases, 3 bases remained unmatched. Here the CDR3 reads CASSLTGGVAFF. CDR3 sequence (DNA): TGTGCCAGCAGTTTGACAGGGGGGGTAGCTTTCTTT.

V is TRBV4-3 and J is TRBJ2-5; 7 nucleotides line up with TRBD1. Germline V gives CDR1 LGHNA, CDR2 YSLEER. The CDR3 is 15 residues long. The J segment lost 7 bases and the V segment lost 5 bases, leaving 13 bases of the junction unmatched. The CDR3 bases are TGCGCCAGCAGCTCACGGACAGGTCTTGGGGGGACCCAGTACTTC. Protein: CASSSRTGLGGTQYF.

This chain joins TRBV6-6 and TRBJ2-5; D unresolved. Germline CDR1 is MNHNY and CDR2 is SVGAGI (reference sequence). This CDR3 has 14 amino acids. Trimming pared 6 bases from V and 3 bases from J, leaving 14 bases between. CDR3 in DNA: TGTGCCAGCAGGCACTGGGCGAGAGAAGAGACCCAGTACTTC. The encoded protein is CASRHWAREETQYF.

The V gene is TRBV4-2, the J gene TRBJ1-5; D is perhaps TRBD1 (5 bases). Germline V lookup: CDR1 LGHNA, CDR2 YNFKEQ. The CDR3 has 15 residues. V dropped 4 bases and J dropped 3 bases, with 13 bases sitting between them. CDR3: CASSRNRNNNQPQHF. The CDR3 nucleotides are TGTGCCAGCAGCCGTAACAGGAATAACAATCAGCCCCAGCATTTT.